Listed below are T cell receptor beta chains from one sample, sequenced in a study of cytomegalovirus exposure and HLA in healthy donors. Sequenced by immunoSEQ multiplex PCR; TCRdb stores in-frame clones only, minus some. Its table lists 65,000 to 85,000 clones. Sequenced input: PBMCs. The receptors come from a woman aged 60-75 years in good health and CMV-seronegative. Both conserved end residues are part of each CDR3. D genes are given only for firm matches.

v_call,d_call,j_call,cdr3_nt,cdr3_aa
TRBV19,.,TRBJ2-7,TGTGCCAGTAGTATTAGACAGGTGGACTCCTACGAGCAGTACTTC,CASSIRQVDSYEQYF
TRBV6-4,TRBD2,TRBJ2-2,TGTGCCAGCGGAGGACTAGCGGGAGCGGGGGAGCTGTTTTTT,CASGGLAGAGELFF
TRBV4-3,.,TRBJ1-1,TGCGCCAGCAGCCAAGGACAGGTCAACACTGAAGCTTTCTTT,CASSQGQVNTEAFF
TRBV2,.,TRBJ1-1,TGTGCCAGCATGAGTGGCAGAGGCACTGAAGCTTTCTTT,CASMSGRGTEAFF
TRBV7-9,TRBD1,TRBJ1-3,TGTGCCAGCAGCGCCCAAACAGGGGACGGAAACACCATATATTTT,CASSAQTGDGNTIYF
TRBV28,.,TRBJ1-3,TGTGCCAGCAGTTTGATCGGGTTCAGCTCTGGAAACACCATATATTTT,CASSLIGFSSGNTIYF
TRBV2,.,TRBJ2-6,TGTGCCAGCCCAAAGGACTCTTCTGGGGCCAACGTCCTGACTTTC,CASPKDSSGANVLTF
TRBV6-5,.,TRBJ2-5,TGTGCCAGCAGTTACAGGGGAGAGACCCAGTACTTC,CASSYRGETQYF
TRBV7-2,TRBD2,TRBJ2-1,TGTGCCAGCAGCGCGGGACTAAAGGGATACAATGAGCAGTTCTTC,CASSAGLKGYNEQFF
TRBV5-4,.,TRBJ2-7,TGTGCCAGCAGCTTTCGAGACGAGCAGTACTTC,CASSFRDEQYF
TRBV2,TRBD1,TRBJ1-2,TGTGCCAGCAGTGAAAGAGGACAGGGGACTTCTAACTATGGCTACACCTTC,CASSERGQGTSNYGYTF
TRBV11-2,.,TRBJ2-5,TGTGCCAGCAGCTTCCCGGGAGAGGAGACCCAGTACTTC,CASSFPGEETQYF
TRBV10-3,.,TRBJ1-2,TGTGCCATCAGTGGCTCCCCCCTATATGGCTACACCTTC,CAISGSPLYGYTF
TRBV2,TRBD1,TRBJ2-3,TGTGCCAGACAGGGGGGTGCAGGAGGGGATACGCAGTATTTT,CARQGGAGGDTQYF
TRBV28,TRBD2,TRBJ2-3,TGTGCCAGCAGGGGATCTGGAGCGGGGGGGGCAGATACGCAGTATTTT,CASRGSGAGGADTQYF
TRBV4-3,TRBD1,TRBJ2-1,TGCGCCAGCAGCCAAGAATTGGGACAGGGGGTAATTTACTACAATGAGCAGTTCTTC,CASSQELGQGVIYYNEQFF
TRBV5-1,TRBD1,TRBJ2-5,TGCGCCAGCACAGGGGGAGAGACCCAGTACTTC,CASTGGETQYF
TRBV28,TRBD1,TRBJ2-4,TGTGCCAGCAGGACGGGACAGGTGCTAGCCAAAAACATTCAGTACTTC,CASRTGQVLAKNIQYF
TRBV6-6,TRBD1,TRBJ2-7,TGTGCCAGCAGTTACCAGGACAGGGGTGGTTACGAGCAGTACTTC,CASSYQDRGGYEQYF
TRBV19,.,TRBJ2-2,TGTGCCAGTAGTACCCAGGGGAACGCGAACACCGGGGAGCTGTTTTTT,CASSTQGNANTGELFF
TRBV7-9,TRBD2,TRBJ2-1,TGTGCCAGCAGCCCCCATAGCGGGAGGGGGAATGAGCAGTTCTTC,CASSPHSGRGNEQFF
TRBV4-3,TRBD2,TRBJ2-1,TGCGCCAGCAGCCACACTAGGACTAGCGCAACTGAGCAGTTCTTC,CASSHTRTSATEQFF
TRBV28,.,TRBJ2-7,TGTGCCAGCAGGTCGCCTCGAGGTCCCCAGGGCTCCTACGAGCAGTACTTC,CASRSPRGPQGSYEQYF
TRBV19,TRBD1,TRBJ1-2,TGTGCCAGTCACCCCCGGACAGGTGATGGCTACACCTTC,CASHPRTGDGYTF
TRBV27,TRBD2,TRBJ2-7,TGTGCCAGCAGTATTAGCGGGAGGTACTCCTACGAGCAGTACTTC,CASSISGRYSYEQYF
TRBV27,TRBD2,TRBJ2-3,TGTGCCAGTGCGGGAGGGATGATTAGCACAGATACGCAGTATTTT,CASAGGMISTDTQYF
TRBV28,TRBD2,TRBJ2-5,TGTGCCAGCGCCACAGCGGGATCGGGAGAGACCCAGTACTTC,CASATAGSGETQYF
TRBV20-1,.,TRBJ2-1,TGCAGTGCCGAGGGCAATGAGCAGTTCTTC,CSAEGNEQFF
TRBV6-1,.,TRBJ2-7,TGTGCCAGCAGTGAAATGGGTCAGGGAATGTACGAGCAGTACTTC,CASSEMGQGMYEQYF
TRBV5-1,.,TRBJ2-7,TGCGCCAGCACCCCGGCGCCCCAGGCCGAGCAGTACTTC,CASTPAPQAEQYF
TRBV4-1,TRBD2,TRBJ2-7,TGCGCCAGCAAGTTCTCGCTAGCGGGAGTGAGCTCCTACGAGCAGTACTTC,CASKFSLAGVSSYEQYF
TRBV6-6,TRBD1,TRBJ2-5,TGTGCCAGCAGTTACGGGACAGGGGGCGGGGGAGAGCAGTACTTC,CASSYGTGGGGEQYF
TRBV28,.,TRBJ1-5,TGTGCCAGCACTAGCTCGCCTGGCAATCAGCCCCAGCATTTT,CASTSSPGNQPQHF
TRBV14,TRBD2,TRBJ2-1,TGTGCCAGCAGCCAAGGACTAGCGGGAGGGGGTGAGCAGTTCTTC,CASSQGLAGGGEQFF
TRBV9,.,TRBJ2-3,TGTGCCAGCAGCGTATCTTTAGCGCGGGTTAGCACAGATACGCAGTATTTT,CASSVSLARVSTDTQYF
TRBV20-1,.,TRBJ2-7,TGCAGTGCTGTCGGAGACTACGAGCAGTACTTC,CSAVGDYEQYF
TRBV7-2,TRBD2,TRBJ2-1,TGTGCCAGCAGCCCCCCGGCTAGCGGGAGAAAGAATGAGCAGTTCTTC,CASSPPASGRKNEQFF
TRBV6-5,.,TRBJ2-7,TGTGCCAGCGGCCCTCCGCAGGAGCAGTACTTC,CASGPPQEQYF
TRBV7-8,TRBD1,TRBJ1-1,TGTGCCAGCAGCCCAGGACAGGGGGGCCAAGCTTTCTTT,CASSPGQGGQAFF
TRBV28,.,TRBJ1-3,TGTGCCAGCAGTCATTATGACTCCGGAAACACCATATATTTT,CASSHYDSGNTIYF
TRBV15,.,TRBJ2-4,TGTGCCACCACCCAGGACAACCGGATAAACATTCAGTACTTC,CATTQDNRINIQYF
TRBV13,.,TRBJ2-2,TGTGCCAGCAGCTTAGGCCTTTCCGCCGGGGAGCTGTTTTTT,CASSLGLSAGELFF
TRBV7-9,TRBD2,TRBJ2-3,TGTGCCAGCAGCCTACGGGCTAGCGGTACCACAGATACGCAGTATTTT,CASSLRASGTTDTQYF
TRBV4-2,TRBD2,TRBJ2-3,TGTGCCAGCAGCCAAGATTCTACGACTAGCACAGCTGCTAGCACAGATACGCAGTATTTT,CASSQDSTTSTAASTDTQYF
TRBV11-3,.,TRBJ1-1,TGTGCCAGCAGCTCATCCCTGACGGGCACTGAAGCTTTCTTT,CASSSSLTGTEAFF
TRBV2,.,TRBJ2-5,TGTGCCAGCAGACCCGGACTGGCCTCGGAGACCCAGTACTTC,CASRPGLASETQYF
TRBV18,TRBD1,TRBJ1-4,TGTGCCAGCTCACCTGGACAGGGTGAGAGACTGTTTTTT,CASSPGQGERLFF
TRBV5-1,.,TRBJ2-3,TGCGCCAGCAGCTTGGCGGGGAGGCCCGGAGCAGATACGCAGTATTTT,CASSLAGRPGADTQYF
TRBV28,TRBD1,TRBJ2-1,TGTGCCAGCAGTCACTCCGGGACAGGGCTCAATGAGCAGTTCTTC,CASSHSGTGLNEQFF
TRBV7-2,.,TRBJ2-1,TGTGCCAGCAGCTTAGATCCAGATGTCTACAATGAGCAGTTCTTC,CASSLDPDVYNEQFF
TRBV19,.,TRBJ1-2,TGTGCCAGTAGCCTTCAGGCCCTGGTGGGCTACACCTTC,CASSLQALVGYTF
TRBV19,.,TRBJ2-2,TGTGCCAGTAGTATGGCGGTGAACACCGGGGAGCTGTTTTTT,CASSMAVNTGELFF
TRBV28,TRBD2,TRBJ2-3,TGTGCCAGCGTGTTCCGCGGGAGTGCAGATACGCAGTATTTT,CASVFRGSADTQYF
TRBV7-2,TRBD2,TRBJ2-5,TGTGCCAGCAGCAAGACTAGCGGCCCGATTGGGGAGACCCAGTACTTC,CASSKTSGPIGETQYF
TRBV7-2,.,TRBJ2-3,TGTGCCAGCAGCCCTCCTGAGGCGCCTGGCACAGATACGCAGTATTTT,CASSPPEAPGTDTQYF